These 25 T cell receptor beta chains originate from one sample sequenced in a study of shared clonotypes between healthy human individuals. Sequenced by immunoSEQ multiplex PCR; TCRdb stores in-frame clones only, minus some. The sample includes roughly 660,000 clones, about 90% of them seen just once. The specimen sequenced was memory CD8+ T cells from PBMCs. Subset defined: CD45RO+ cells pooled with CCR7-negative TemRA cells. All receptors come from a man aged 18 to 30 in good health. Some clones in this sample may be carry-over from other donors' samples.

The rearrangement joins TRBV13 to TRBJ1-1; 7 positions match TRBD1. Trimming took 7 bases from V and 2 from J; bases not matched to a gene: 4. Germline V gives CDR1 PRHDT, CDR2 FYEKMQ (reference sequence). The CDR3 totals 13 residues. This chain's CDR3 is CASTGQINTEAFF. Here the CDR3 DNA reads TGTGCCAGCACGGGACAGATAAACACTGAAGCTTTCTTT. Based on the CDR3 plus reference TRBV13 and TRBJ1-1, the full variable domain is AAGVIQSPRHLIKEKRETATLKCYPIPRHDTVYWYQQGPGQDPQFLISFYEKMQSDKGSIPDRFSAQQFSDYHSELNMSSLELGDSALYFCASTGQINTEAFFGQGTRLTVV.

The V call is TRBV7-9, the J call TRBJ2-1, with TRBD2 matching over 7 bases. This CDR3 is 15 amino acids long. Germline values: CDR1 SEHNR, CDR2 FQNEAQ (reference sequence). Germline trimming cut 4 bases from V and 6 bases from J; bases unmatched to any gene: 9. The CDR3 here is CASSSSGEGFNEQFF. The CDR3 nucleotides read TGTGCCAGCAGCTCTAGCGGAGAAGGGTTCAATGAGCAGTTCTTC.

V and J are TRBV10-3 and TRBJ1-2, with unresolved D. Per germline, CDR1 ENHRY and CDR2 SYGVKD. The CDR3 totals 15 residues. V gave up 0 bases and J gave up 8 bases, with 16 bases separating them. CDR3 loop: CAISESIEGLGGYTF. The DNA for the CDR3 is TGTGCCATCAGTGAGTCGATTGAGGGCTTGGGCGGCTACACCTTC.

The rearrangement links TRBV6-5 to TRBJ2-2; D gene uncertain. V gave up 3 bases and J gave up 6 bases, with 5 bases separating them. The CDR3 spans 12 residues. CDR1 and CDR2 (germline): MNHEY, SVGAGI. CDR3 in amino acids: CASSYGSGELFF. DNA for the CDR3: TGTGCCAGCAGTTATGGGTCCGGGGAGCTGTTTTTT.

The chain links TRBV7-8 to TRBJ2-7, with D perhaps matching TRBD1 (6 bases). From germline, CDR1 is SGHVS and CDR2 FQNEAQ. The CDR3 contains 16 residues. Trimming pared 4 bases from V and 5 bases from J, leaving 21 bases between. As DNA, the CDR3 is TGTGCCAGCAGCTCAGACGTAGGGGGTAGTGGCGACGAGCAGTACTTC. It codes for CASSSDVGGSGDEQYF.

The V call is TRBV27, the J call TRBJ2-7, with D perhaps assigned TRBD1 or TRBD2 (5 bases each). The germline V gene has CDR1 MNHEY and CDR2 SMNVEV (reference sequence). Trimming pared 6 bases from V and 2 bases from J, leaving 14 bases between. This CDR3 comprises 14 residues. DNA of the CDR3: TGTGCCAGCAGCCCGGGGCAGGCAACCTACGAGCAGTACTTC. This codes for CASSPGQATYEQYF.

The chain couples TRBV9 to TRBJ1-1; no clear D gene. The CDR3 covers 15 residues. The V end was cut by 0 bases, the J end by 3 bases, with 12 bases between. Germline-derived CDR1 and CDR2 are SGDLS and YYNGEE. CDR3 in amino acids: CASSVVPGRDTEAFF. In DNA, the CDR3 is TGTGCCAGCAGCGTAGTCCCGGGGAGGGACACTGAAGCTTTCTTT.

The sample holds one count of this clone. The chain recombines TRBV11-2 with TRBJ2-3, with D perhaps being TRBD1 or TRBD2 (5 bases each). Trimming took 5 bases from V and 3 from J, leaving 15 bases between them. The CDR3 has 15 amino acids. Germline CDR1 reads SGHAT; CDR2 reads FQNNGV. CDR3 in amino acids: CASSLGVLVTDTQYF. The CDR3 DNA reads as TGTGCCAGCAGCCTGGGGGTGTTGGTGACAGATACGCAGTATTTT.

DNA for the CDR3: TGTGCCAGCGGGCCGAGACTAGCGGTATTCAATGAGCAGTTCTTC. Its protein product is CASGPRLAVFNEQFF. V is TRBV14 and J is TRBJ2-1, with TRBD2 matching 9 bases. V lost 8 bases, J lost 6 bases, and 11 bases stayed unmatched. Germline V gives CDR1 SGHDN, CDR2 FVKESK. The CDR3 loop spans 15 amino acids.

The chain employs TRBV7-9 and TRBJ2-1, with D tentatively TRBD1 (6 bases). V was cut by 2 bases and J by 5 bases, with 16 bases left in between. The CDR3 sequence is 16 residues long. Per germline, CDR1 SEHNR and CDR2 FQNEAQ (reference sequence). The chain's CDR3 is CASSLRTRDNDNEQFF. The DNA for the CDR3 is TGTGCCAGCAGCTTACGAACCCGGGACAACGACAATGAGCAGTTCTTC.

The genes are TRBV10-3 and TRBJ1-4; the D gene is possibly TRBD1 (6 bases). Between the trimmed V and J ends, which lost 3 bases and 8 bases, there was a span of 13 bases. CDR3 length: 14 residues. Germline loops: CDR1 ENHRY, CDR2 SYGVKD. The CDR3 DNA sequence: TGTGCCATCAGTGACAGGGGCTTGAAGGAAAAACTGTTTTTT. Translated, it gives CAISDRGLKEKLFF.

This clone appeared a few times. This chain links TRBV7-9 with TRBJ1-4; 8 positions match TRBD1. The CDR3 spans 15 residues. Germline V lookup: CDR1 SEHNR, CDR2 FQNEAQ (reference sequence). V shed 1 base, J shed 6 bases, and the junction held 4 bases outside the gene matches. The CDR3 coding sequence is TGTGCCAGCAGCTTAGATGAGACAGGGGATGAAAAACTGTTTTTT. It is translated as CASSLDETGDEKLFF. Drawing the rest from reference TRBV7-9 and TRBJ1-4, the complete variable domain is DTGVSQNPRHKITKRGQNVTFRCDPISEHNRLYWYRQTLGQGPEFLTYFQNEAQLEKSRLLSDRFSAERPKGSFSTLEIQRTEQGDSAMYLCASSLDETGDEKLFFGSGTQLSVL.

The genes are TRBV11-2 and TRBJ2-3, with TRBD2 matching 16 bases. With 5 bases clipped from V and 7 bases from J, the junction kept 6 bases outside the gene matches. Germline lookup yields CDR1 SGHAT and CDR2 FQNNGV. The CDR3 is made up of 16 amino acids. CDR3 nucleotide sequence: TGTGCCAGCAGCATCGGGACTAGCGGGAGGGCAAATACGCAGTATTTT. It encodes CASSIGTSGRANTQYF.

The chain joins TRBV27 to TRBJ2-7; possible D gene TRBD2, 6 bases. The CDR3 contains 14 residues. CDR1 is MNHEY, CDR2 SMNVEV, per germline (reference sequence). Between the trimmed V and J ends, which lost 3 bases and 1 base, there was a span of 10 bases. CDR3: CASSLYGSSYEQYF. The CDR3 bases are TGTGCCAGCAGTTTGTACGGGAGTTCCTACGAGCAGTACTTC.

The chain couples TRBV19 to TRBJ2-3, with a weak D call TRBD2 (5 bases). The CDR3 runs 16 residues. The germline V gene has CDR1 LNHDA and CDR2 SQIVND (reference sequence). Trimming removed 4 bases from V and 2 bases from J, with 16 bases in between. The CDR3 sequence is CASSTLQLGFTDTQYF. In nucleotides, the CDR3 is TGTGCCAGTAGTACCCTCCAACTAGGATTCACAGATACGCAGTATTTT. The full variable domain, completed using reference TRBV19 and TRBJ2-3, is DGGITQSPKYLFRKEGQNVTLSCEQNLNHDAMYWYRQDPGQGLRLIYYSQIVNDFQKGDIAEGYSVSREKKESFPLTVTSAQKNPTAFYLCASSTLQLGFTDTQYFGPGTRLTVL.

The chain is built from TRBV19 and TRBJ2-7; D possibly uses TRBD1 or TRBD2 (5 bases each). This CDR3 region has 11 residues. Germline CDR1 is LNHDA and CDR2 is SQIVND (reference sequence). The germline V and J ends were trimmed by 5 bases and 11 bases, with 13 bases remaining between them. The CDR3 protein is CASSDGTHKYF. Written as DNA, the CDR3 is TGTGCCAGTAGTGACGGGACCCACAAGTACTTC. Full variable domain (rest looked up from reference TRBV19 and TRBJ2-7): DGGITQSPKYLFRKEGQNVTLSCEQNLNHDAMYWYRQDPGQGLRLIYYSQIVNDFQKGDIAEGYSVSREKKESFPLTVTSAQKNPTAFYLCASSDGTHKYFGPGTRLTVT.

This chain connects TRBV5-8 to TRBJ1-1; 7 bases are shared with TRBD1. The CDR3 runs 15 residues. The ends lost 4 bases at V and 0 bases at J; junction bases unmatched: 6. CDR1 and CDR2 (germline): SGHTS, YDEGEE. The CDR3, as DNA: TGTGCCAGCAGCCAACCAGACAGGGTGAACACTGAAGCTTTCTTT. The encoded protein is CASSQPDRVNTEAFF.

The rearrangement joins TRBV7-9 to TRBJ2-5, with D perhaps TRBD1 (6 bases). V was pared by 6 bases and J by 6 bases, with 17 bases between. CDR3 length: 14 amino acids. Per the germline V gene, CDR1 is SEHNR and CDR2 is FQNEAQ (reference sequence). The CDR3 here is CASSSGGVEKTQYF. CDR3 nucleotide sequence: TGTGCCAGCAGTTCTGGGGGCGTTGAAAAGACCCAGTACTTC.

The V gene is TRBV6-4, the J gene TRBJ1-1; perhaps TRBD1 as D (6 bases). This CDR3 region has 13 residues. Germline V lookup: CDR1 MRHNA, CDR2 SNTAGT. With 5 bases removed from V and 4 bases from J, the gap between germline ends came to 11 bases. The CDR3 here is CASSSGGGTEAFF. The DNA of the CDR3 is TGTGCCAGCAGTTCAGGAGGGGGCACTGAAGCTTTCTTT.

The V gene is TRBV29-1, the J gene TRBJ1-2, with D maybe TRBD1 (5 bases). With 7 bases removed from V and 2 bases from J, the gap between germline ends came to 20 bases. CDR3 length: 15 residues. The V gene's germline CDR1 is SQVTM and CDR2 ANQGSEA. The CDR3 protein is CSAWGSTGPNYGYTF. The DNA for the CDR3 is TGCAGCGCATGGGGGTCTACGGGGCCCAACTATGGCTACACCTTC. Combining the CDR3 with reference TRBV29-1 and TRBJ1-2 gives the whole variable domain SAVISQKPSRDICQRGTSLTIQCQVDSQVTMMFWYRQQPGQSLTLIATANQGSEATYESGFVIDKFPISRPNLTFSTLTVSNMSPEDSSIYLCSAWGSTGPNYGYTFGSGTRLTVV.

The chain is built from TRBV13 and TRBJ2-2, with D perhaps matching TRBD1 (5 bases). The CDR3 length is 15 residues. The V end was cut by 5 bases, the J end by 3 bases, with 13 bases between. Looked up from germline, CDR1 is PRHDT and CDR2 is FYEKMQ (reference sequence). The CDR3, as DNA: TGTGCCAGCAGCGTCCCCAGGGCGGACACCGGGGAGCTGTTTTTT. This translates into CASSVPRADTGELFF.

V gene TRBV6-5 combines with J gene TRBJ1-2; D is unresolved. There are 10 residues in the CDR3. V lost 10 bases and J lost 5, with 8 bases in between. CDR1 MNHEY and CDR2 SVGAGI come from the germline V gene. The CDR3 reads CATRSYGYTF. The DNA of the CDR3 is TGTGCCACCCGGTCGTATGGCTACACCTTC.

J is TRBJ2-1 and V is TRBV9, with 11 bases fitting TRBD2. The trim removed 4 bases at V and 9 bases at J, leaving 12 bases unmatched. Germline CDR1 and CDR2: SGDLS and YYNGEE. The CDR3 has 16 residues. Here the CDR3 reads CASSLRLAGGPREQFF. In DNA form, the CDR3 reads TGTGCCAGCAGCCTACGTTTAGCGGGAGGGCCTCGTGAGCAGTTCTTC. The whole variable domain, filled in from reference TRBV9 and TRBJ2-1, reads DSGVTQTPKHLITATGQRVTLRCSPRSGDLSVYWYQQSLDQGLQFLIQYYNGEERAKGNILERFSAQQFPDLHSELNLSSLELGDSALYFCASSLRLAGGPREQFFGPGTRLTVL.

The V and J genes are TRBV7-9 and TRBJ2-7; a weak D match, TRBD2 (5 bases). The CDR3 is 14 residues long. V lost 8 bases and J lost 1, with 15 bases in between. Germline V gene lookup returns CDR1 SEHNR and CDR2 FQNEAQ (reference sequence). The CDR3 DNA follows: TGTGCCAGCGGCGGAGGAATCCGTTCCTACGAGCAGTACTTC. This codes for CASGGGIRSYEQYF. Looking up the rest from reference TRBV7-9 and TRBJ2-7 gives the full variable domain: DTGVSQNPRHKITKRGQNVTFRCDPISEHNRLYWYRQTLGQGPEFLTYFQNEAQLEKSRLLSDRFSAERPKGSFSTLEIQRTEQGDSAMYLCASGGGIRSYEQYFGPGTRLTVT.

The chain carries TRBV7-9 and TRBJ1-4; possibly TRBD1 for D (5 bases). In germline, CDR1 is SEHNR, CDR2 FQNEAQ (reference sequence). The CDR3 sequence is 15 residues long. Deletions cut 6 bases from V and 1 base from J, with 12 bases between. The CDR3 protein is CASRSGMETNEKLFF. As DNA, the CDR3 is TGTGCCAGCAGATCAGGGATGGAAACTAATGAAAAACTGTTTTTT.